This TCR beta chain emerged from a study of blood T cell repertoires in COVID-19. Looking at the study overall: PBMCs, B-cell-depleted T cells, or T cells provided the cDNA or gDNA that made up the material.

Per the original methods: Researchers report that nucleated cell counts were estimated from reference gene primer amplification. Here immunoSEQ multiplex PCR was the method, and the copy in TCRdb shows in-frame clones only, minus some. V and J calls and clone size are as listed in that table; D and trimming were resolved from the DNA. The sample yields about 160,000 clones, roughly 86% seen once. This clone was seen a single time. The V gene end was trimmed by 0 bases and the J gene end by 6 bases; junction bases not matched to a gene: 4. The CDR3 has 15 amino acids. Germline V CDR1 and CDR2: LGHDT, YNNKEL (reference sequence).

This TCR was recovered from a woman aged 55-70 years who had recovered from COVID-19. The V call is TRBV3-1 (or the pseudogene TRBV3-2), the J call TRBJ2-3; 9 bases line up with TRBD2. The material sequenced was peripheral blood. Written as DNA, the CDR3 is TGTGCCAGCAGCCAAGATGTTAGCGGGGGTGATACGCAGTATTTT. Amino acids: CASSQDVSGGDTQYF.